The next 27 T cell receptor beta chains were all read from a single sample in a study of cytomegalovirus exposure and HLA in healthy donors. 13 Jbeta primers and 60 Vbeta primers were used for the PCR. Data came from immunoSEQ multiplex PCR; TCRdb stores just in-frame clones and leaves some out. The table lists roughly 180,000 clones, about 77% of them singletons. The sequencing input was PBMCs. Receptors originate from a woman aged 30 to 39 in good health and CMV-seropositive.

The chain uses TRBV2 and TRBJ2-1, with 8 bases fitting TRBD2. V shed 9 bases and J 11 bases; nucleotides not matched to a gene: 6. Germline CDR1 SNHLY, CDR2 FYNNEI. The CDR3 loop spans 11 amino acids. The CDR3 sequence is CASLLAGKQFF. CDR3 sequence (DNA): TGTGCCAGTCTATTAGCGGGGAAGCAGTTCTTC. The variable domain in full, completed from reference TRBV2 and TRBJ2-1, reads EPEVTQTPSHQVTQMGQEVILRCVPISNHLYFYWYRQILGQKVEFLVSFYNNEISEKSEIFDDQFSVERPDGSNFTLKIRSTKLEDSAMYFCASLLAGKQFFGPGTRLTVL.

This rearrangement joins TRBV7-2 to TRBJ2-3; TRBD2 matches 15 bases. CDR1 and CDR2 from the germline V gene are SGHTA and FQGNSA. The ends lost 2 bases at V and 3 bases at J; junction bases unmatched: 9. The CDR3 extends over 19 amino acids. The CDR3 is CASSLSGRTSGGVTDTQYF. DNA of the CDR3: TGTGCCAGCAGCTTAAGCGGGCGGACTAGCGGGGGGGTGACAGATACGCAGTATTTT.

The genes are TRBV5-1 and TRBJ1-5; perhaps TRBD1 as D (6 bases). The CDR3 consists of 15 residues. The V gene lost 2 bases and the J gene lost 1 base, with 10 bases spanning the gap. The germline CDR1 and CDR2 sequences are SGHRS and YFSETQ. The CDR3, as DNA: TGCGCCAGCAGCTTAGGGGGAGTGAGCAATCAGCCCCAGCATTTT. Translation gives CASSLGGVSNQPQHF. The whole variable domain, remainder taken from reference TRBV5-1 and TRBJ1-5, is KAGVTQTPRYLIKTRGQQVTLSCSPISGHRSVSWYQQTPGQGLQFLFEYFSETQRNKGNFPGRFSGRQFSNSRSEMNVSTLELGDSALYLCASSLGGVSNQPQHFGDGTRLSIL.

The chain has TRBV27 and TRBJ2-1, with D maybe TRBD2 (6 bases). This CDR3 contains 14 residues. Looked up from germline, CDR1 is MNHEY and CDR2 is SMNVEV (reference sequence). Trimming shortened V by 5 bases and J by 6 bases, and 14 bases separated the two germline ends. The CDR3 loop is CASSVMTGGNEQFF. The CDR3 DNA reads as TGTGCCAGCAGTGTTATGACCGGGGGCAATGAGCAGTTCTTC.

V gene TRBV7-2 combines with J gene TRBJ2-1; 12 bases line up with TRBD2. The CDR3 is 18 amino acids. V was pared by 7 bases and J by 0 bases, with 10 bases of the junction left unmatched. In germline, CDR1 is SGHTA, CDR2 FQGNSA. CDR3 in amino acids: CASKGLAGRPSSYNEQFF. As DNA, the CDR3 is TGTGCCAGCAAGGGACTAGCGGGCCGGCCCAGCTCCTACAATGAGCAGTTCTTC.

This clone was counted many times. The rearrangement links TRBV25-1 to TRBJ2-2; a weak D match, TRBD2 (5 bases). V lost 7 bases to trimming and J lost 5 bases, with 11 bases between them. The germline gives CDR1 MGHDK, CDR2 SYGVNS. This CDR3 region has 13 residues. DNA of the CDR3: TGTGCCAGCACCCCGGAGCGGACCGGGGAGCTGTTTTTT. Amino acids: CASTPERTGELFF.

V is TRBV7-3 and J is TRBJ2-2, with D hard to call. The ends were cut back, 5 bases at V and 0 bases at J, with 7 bases in the middle. The CDR3 spans 14 residues. Looked up from germline, CDR1 is SGHTA and CDR2 is FQGTGA. CDR3 region: CASSPSANTGELFF. The CDR3, as DNA: TGTGCCAGCAGCCCTTCGGCGAACACCGGGGAGCTGTTTTTT.

The chain recombines TRBV6-6 with TRBJ2-5, with TRBD2 as a possible D gene (7 bases). Trimming took off 6 bases at V and 5 bases at J, with 16 bases between the two ends. The CDR3 is 14 residues long. From germline, CDR1 is MNHNY and CDR2 SVGAGI (reference sequence). CDR3 region: CASRLGGRGETQYF. As DNA, the CDR3 is TGTGCCAGCAGACTCGGGGGGCGAGGGGAGACCCAGTACTTC.

The chain recombines TRBV27 with TRBJ1-5; unclear D gene. The CDR3 runs 14 residues. Per germline, CDR1 MNHEY and CDR2 SMNVEV (reference sequence). V lost 6 bases and J lost 5, with 14 bases in between. CDR3 nucleotides: TGTGCCAGCAGGCCATTTCGAGGAGATCAGCCCCAGCATTTT. Amino acids: CASRPFRGDQPQHF.

This clone was counted between two and nine times. This chain connects TRBV4-1 to TRBJ2-7; 11 positions agree with TRBD2. Germline V CDR1 and CDR2: MGHRA, YSYEKL. The junction had 3 bases not matched to a gene; V was cut back by 3 bases and J by 2 bases. The CDR3 runs to 15 residues. CDR3 bases: TGCGCCAGCAGCCAGGCTAGCGGGGGGCCCTACGAGCAGTACTTC. This encodes CASSQASGGPYEQYF.

The chain has TRBV6-4 and TRBJ2-5, with TRBD2 matching 8 bases. Germline trimming cut 6 bases from V and 6 bases from J; bases unmatched to any gene: 9. The CDR3 totals 14 residues. Per the germline V gene, CDR1 is MRHNA and CDR2 is SNTAGT. CDR3 residues: CASSRGGGAKTQYF. The CDR3, as DNA: TGTGCCAGCAGCCGGGGGGGAGGAGCAAAGACCCAGTACTTC.

V gene TRBV6-1 combines with J gene TRBJ2-7, with 7 bases that match TRBD1. The CDR3 is 13 residues long. Germline values: CDR1 MNHNS, CDR2 SASEGT. Trimming at V came to 5 bases and at J to 4 bases, leaving 5 bases not matched to a gene. CDR3 bases: TGTGCCAGCAGTATCGACAGGGTATACGAGCAGTACTTC. Translating gives CASSIDRVYEQYF.

The chain links TRBV5-4 to TRBJ1-3, with 9 positions matching TRBD1. CDR3 length: 17 residues. Germline V CDR1 and CDR2: SGHNT, YYREEE (reference sequence). V was clipped by 3 bases and J by 0 bases; unmatched bases: 7. CDR3 DNA sequence: TGTGCCAGCAGCTCGCGAGGGACAGGGATCTCTGGAAACACCATATATTTT. Protein sequence: CASSSRGTGISGNTIYF.

V is TRBV2 and J is TRBJ2-3; tentatively, D is TRBD2 (5 bases). V was cut by 2 bases and J by 6 bases, with 21 bases left in between. The germline gives CDR1 SNHLY, CDR2 FYNNEI. The CDR3 covers 17 residues. The CDR3 bases are TGTGCCAGCAGTGAACCCCTAACTCTGCGGGCCTCGGATACGCAGTATTTT. This codes for CASSEPLTLRASDTQYF.

The chain joins TRBV19 to TRBJ1-6; D is uncertain. Trimming cost V 3 bases and J 2 bases, with 8 bases left between them. Per germline, CDR1 LNHDA and CDR2 SQIVND (reference sequence). This CDR3 comprises 15 residues. The CDR3 region is CASSIASAYNSPLHF. CDR3 coding DNA: TGTGCCAGTAGTATTGCATCGGCCTATAATTCACCCCTCCACTTT.

This chain connects TRBV15 to TRBJ1-2; 8 nucleotides agree with TRBD1. CDR1 is LNHNV, CDR2 YYDKDF, per germline (reference sequence). This CDR3 has 13 residues. J lost 6 bases, V lost 0 bases, and 0 bases had no gene match. The CDR3 DNA reads TGTGCCACCAGCAGAGACAGGGGGCATGGCTACACCTTC. It is translated as CATSRDRGHGYTF.

Of note for this clone: One end of the junction varies from germline; a read error may be responsible. The DNA for the CDR3 is TGTGCTAGCAGCGAAATGACAGGATCTGGGGAGCTGTTTTTT. It specifies CASSEMTGSGELFF. V gene TRBV7-7 combines with J gene TRBJ2-2; tentatively, D is TRBD1 (6 bases). Germline loops: CDR1 SSHAT, CDR2 FNYEAQ (reference sequence). The CDR3 loop spans 14 amino acids.

This chain connects TRBV6-1 to TRBJ1-2; D is unresolved. Trimming took 3 bases from V and 6 from J, leaving 14 bases between them. Germline V CDR1 and CDR2: MNHNS, SASEGT. This CDR3 is 14 amino acids long. The chain's CDR3 is CASSDALRGNGYTF. DNA of the CDR3: TGTGCCAGCAGTGACGCCTTGCGTGGTAATGGCTACACCTTC.

The chain carries TRBV28 and TRBJ2-7; 8 bases align to TRBD1. Germline CDR1 and CDR2: MDHEN and SYDVKM. Trimming took 7 bases from V and 0 from J; bases not matched to a gene: 5. The CDR3 is 14 amino acids. The CDR3 region is CASTPGQASYEQYF. CDR3 bases: TGTGCCAGCACCCCGGGACAGGCCTCCTACGAGCAGTACTTC.

This clone was observed a single time. The chain joins TRBV7-2 to TRBJ2-6; the match to TRBD1 covers 8 bases. The CDR3 spans 16 residues. Trimming cost V 5 bases and J 2 bases; bases outside gene matches: 5. Germline assignment: CDR1 SGHTA and CDR2 FQGNSA. The DNA of the CDR3 is TGTGCCAGCAGCAGGGACAGGCTCACTGGGGCCAACGTCCTGACTTTC. It yields the protein CASSRDRLTGANVLTF.

V is TRBV28 and J is TRBJ1-5; no reliable D call. CDR1 is MDHEN, CDR2 SYDVKM, per germline. Between the trimmed V and J ends, which lost 2 bases and 11 bases, there was a span of 19 bases. The CDR3 consists of 15 residues. Written as DNA, the CDR3 is TGTGCCAGCAGTTTAGATGGTTCGAGTTCCCCTTCCCAGCATTTT. This encodes CASSLDGSSSPSQHF.

This clone was seen a few times. The chain links TRBV6-5 to TRBJ1-3; the match to TRBD1 covers 8 bases. V dropped 6 bases and J dropped 3; count of bases not matched to a gene: 7. CDR3 length equals 15 residues. Looked up from germline, CDR1 is MNHEY and CDR2 is SVGAGI. The CDR3 DNA reads TGTGCCAGCAGACTTCAGGGGGCGTATGGAAACACCATATATTTT. Protein: CASRLQGAYGNTIYF.

This chain joins TRBV27 and TRBJ1-1; 8 nucleotides line up with TRBD1. Losses at the gene ends were 4 bases for V and 0 bases for J; bases not matched to a gene: 4. CDR3 length: 15 amino acids. Germline CDR1 MNHEY, CDR2 SMNVEV (reference sequence). CDR3 sequence: CASSSSGGMNTEAFF. The DNA of the CDR3 is TGTGCCAGCAGTTCATCAGGGGGCATGAACACTGAAGCTTTCTTT.

This chain joins TRBV6-1 and TRBJ2-7, with TRBD2 matching over 7 bases. The junction had 8 bases not matched to a gene; V was cut back by 0 bases and J by 3 bases. This CDR3 is 16 amino acids long. Germline assignment: CDR1 MNHNS and CDR2 SASEGT. The DNA for the CDR3 is TGTGCCAGCAGTGAAGCGGCGCTAGCGGAAAACTACGAGCAGTACTTC. Its protein product is CASSEAALAENYEQYF.

The gene calls are TRBV14 and TRBJ2-7, with 7 bases fitting TRBD2. The CDR3 sequence is 16 residues long. The germline V gene encodes CDR1 SGHDN and CDR2 FVKESK. After removal of 2 bases from V and 2 bases from J, the junction contained 9 bases not matched to a gene. CDR3 amino acids: CASSQREGLTTYEQYF. The CDR3 DNA reads as TGTGCCAGCAGCCAAAGGGAGGGACTCACAACCTACGAGCAGTACTTC.

The chain recombines TRBV27 with TRBJ1-1, with D perhaps TRBD1 (5 bases). Per germline, CDR1 MNHEY and CDR2 SMNVEV (reference sequence). CDR3 length: 14 amino acids. V was pared by 3 bases and J by 2 bases, with 10 bases between. This CDR3 is CASSFRAANTEAFF. DNA for the CDR3: TGTGCCAGCAGTTTCAGGGCCGCTAACACTGAAGCTTTCTTT.

This rearrangement joins TRBV7-2 to TRBJ1-5; perhaps TRBD1 as D (6 bases). The germline V gene encodes CDR1 SGHTA and CDR2 FQGNSA. There are 17 residues in the CDR3. Trimming took 0 bases from V and 1 from J, leaving 13 bases between them. CDR3 in DNA: TGTGCCAGCAGCTTAGCCGACAGGCCGTGGAGCAATCAGCCCCAGCATTTT. Encoded protein: CASSLADRPWSNQPQHF.